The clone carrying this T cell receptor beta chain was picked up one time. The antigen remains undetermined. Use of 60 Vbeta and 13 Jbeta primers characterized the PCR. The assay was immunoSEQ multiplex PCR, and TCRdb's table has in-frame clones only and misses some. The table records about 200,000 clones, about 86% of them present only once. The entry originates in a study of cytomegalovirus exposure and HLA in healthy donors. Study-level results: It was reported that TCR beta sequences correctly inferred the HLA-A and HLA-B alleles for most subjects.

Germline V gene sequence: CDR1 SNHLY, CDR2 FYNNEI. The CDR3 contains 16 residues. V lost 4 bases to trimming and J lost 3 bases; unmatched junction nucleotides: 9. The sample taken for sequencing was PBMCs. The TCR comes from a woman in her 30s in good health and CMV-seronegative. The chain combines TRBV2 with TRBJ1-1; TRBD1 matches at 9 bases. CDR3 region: CASSGPKGQGDTEAFF. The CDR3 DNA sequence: TGTGCCAGCAGTGGCCCTAAGGGACAGGGCGACACTGAAGCTTTCTTT.